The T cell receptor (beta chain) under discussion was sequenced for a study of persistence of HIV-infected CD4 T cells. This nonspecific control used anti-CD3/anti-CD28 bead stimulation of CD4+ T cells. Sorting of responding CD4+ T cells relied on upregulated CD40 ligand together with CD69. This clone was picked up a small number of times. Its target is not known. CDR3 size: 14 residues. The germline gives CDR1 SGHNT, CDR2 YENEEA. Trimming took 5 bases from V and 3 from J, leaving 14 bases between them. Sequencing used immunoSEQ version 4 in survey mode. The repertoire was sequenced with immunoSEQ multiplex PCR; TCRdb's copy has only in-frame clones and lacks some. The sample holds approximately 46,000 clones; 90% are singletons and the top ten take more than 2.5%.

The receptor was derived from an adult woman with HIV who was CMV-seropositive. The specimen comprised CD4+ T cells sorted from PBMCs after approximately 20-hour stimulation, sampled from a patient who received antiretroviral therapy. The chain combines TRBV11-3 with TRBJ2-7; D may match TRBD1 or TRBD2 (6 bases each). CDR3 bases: TGTGCCAGCAGCCGCTCCGGGGGCGTCTACGAGCAGTACTTC. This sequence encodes CASSRSGGVYEQYF.